This T cell receptor (beta chain) comes out of a study of blood T cell repertoires in COVID-19. Study-wide context: Samples representing acute and convalescent COVID-19 were sourced from the United States, Italy and Spain.

Under the authors' procedure: Amplification of reference gene primers was used by the study to estimate nucleated cell counts. Profiled with immunoSEQ multiplex PCR; TCRdb holds only in-frame clones, not every one. V, J and clone size are those of that table, while D and trimming were read from the DNA. The profile shows about 78,000 clones, roughly 84% of them singletons. Germline V gene sequence: CDR1 SGHRS, CDR2 YFSETQ. The ends were cut back, 5 bases at V and 5 bases at J, with 19 bases in the middle. The CDR3 has 15 amino acids. Specimen: peripheral blood. The chain has TRBV5-1 and TRBJ1-1; D possibly corresponds to TRBD1 (5 bases). This TCR derives from a man between 50 and 59 years old with acute or convalescent COVID-19. CDR3 coding DNA: TGCGCCAGCAGTGACCCCGGGGGGGGGAGGACTGAAGCTTTCTTT. As protein: CASSDPGGGRTEAFF.